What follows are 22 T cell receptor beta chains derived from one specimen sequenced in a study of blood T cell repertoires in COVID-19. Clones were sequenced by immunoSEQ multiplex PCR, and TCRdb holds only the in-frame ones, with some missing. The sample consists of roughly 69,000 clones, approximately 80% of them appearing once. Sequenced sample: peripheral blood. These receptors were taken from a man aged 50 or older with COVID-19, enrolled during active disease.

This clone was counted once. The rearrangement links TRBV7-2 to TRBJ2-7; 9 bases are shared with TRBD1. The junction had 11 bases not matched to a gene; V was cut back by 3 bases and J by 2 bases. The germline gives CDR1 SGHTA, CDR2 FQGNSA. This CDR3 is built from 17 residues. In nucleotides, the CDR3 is TGTGCCAGCAGCTTGGACAGGGGTCCTGGTGTCGCCTACGAGCAGTACTTC. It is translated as CASSLDRGPGVAYEQYF.

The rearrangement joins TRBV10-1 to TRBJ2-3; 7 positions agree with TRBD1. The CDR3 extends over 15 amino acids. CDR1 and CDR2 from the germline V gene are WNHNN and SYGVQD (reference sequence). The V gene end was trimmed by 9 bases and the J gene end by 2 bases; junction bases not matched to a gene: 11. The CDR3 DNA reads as TGCGCCAGAGAAAACAGGGGAAAGACCACAGATACGCAGTATTTT. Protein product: CARENRGKTTDTQYF.

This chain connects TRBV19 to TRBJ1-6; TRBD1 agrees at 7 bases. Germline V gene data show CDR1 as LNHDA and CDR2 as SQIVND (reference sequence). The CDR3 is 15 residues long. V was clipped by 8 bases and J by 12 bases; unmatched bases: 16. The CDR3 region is CASSTRQGKGRPLHF. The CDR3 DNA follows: TGTGCCAGTTCTACCCGACAGGGAAAAGGCAGACCCCTCCACTTT. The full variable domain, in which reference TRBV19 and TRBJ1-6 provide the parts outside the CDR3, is DGGITQSPKYLFRKEGQNVTLSCEQNLNHDAMYWYRQDPGQGLRLIYYSQIVNDFQKGDIAEGYSVSREKKESFPLTVTSAQKNPTAFYLCASSTRQGKGRPLHFGNGTRLTVT.

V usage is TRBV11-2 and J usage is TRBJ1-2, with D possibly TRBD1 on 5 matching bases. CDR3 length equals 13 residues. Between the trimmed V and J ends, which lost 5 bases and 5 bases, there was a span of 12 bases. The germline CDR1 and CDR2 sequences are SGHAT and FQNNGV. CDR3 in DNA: TGTGCCAGCAGCCCGGCAGGGCAGTATGGCTACACCTTC. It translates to CASSPAGQYGYTF.

Here the CDR3 reads CATSRDRRSSEQFF. In DNA, the CDR3 is TGTGCCACTTCCCGGGACAGACGATCCAGTGAGCAGTTCTTC. The chain employs TRBV24-1 and TRBJ2-1; 7 bases are a match to TRBD1. Germline trimming cut 10 bases from V and 9 bases from J; bases unmatched to any gene: 14. The CDR3 has 14 amino acids. From germline, CDR1 is KGHDR and CDR2 SFDVKD.

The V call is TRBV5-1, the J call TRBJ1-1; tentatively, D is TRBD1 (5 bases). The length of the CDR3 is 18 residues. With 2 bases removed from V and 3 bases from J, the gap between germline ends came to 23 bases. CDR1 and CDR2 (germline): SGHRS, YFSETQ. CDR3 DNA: TGCGCCAGCAGCTTATACAGGAGAACCCGGCAGGTAGACACTGAAGCTTTCTTT. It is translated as CASSLYRRTRQVDTEAFF.

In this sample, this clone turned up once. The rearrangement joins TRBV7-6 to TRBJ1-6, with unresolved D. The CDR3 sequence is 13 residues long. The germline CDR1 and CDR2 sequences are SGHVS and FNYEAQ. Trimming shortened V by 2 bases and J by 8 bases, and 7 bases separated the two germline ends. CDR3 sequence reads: CASSLTEDSPLHF. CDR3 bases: TGTGCCAGCAGCTTAACGGAGGATTCACCCCTCCACTTT.

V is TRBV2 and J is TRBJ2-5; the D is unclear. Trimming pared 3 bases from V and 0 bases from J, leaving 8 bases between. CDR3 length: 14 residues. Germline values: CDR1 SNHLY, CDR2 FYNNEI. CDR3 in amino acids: CASSEVHYQETQYF. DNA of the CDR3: TGTGCCAGCAGTGAGGTTCACTACCAAGAGACCCAGTACTTC.

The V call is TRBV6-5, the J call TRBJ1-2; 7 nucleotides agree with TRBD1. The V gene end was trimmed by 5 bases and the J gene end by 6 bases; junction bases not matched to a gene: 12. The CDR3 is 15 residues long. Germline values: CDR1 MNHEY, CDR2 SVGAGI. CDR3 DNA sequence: TGTGCCAGCAGTACCGACGTACAGGGGAAGGATGGCTACACCTTC. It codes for CASSTDVQGKDGYTF.

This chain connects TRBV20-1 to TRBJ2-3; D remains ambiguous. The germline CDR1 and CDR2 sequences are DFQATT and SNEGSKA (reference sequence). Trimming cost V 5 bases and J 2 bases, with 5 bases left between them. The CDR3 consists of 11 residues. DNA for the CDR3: TGCAGTGCTCCAGTCACAGATACGCAGTATTTT. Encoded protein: CSAPVTDTQYF.

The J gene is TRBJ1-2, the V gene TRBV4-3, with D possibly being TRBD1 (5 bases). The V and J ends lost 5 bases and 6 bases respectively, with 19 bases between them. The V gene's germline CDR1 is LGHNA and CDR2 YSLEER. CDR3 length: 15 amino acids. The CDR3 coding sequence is TGCGCCAGCAGCTCTACGGTAGGGGCTATGGATGGCTACACCTTC. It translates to CASSSTVGAMDGYTF.

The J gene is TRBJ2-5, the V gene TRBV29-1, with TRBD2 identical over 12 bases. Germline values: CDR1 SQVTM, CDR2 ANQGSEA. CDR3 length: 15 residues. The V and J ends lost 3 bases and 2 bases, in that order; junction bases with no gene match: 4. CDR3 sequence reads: CSVDRTSGEQETQYF. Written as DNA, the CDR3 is TGCAGCGTTGACCGGACTAGCGGGGAACAAGAGACCCAGTACTTC.

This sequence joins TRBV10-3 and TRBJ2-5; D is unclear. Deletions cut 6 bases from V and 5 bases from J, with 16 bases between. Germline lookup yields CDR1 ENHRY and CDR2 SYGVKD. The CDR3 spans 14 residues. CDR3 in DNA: TGTGCCATCAGGCTCCGACAAGGTCAGGAGACCCAGTACTTC. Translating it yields CAIRLRQGQETQYF.

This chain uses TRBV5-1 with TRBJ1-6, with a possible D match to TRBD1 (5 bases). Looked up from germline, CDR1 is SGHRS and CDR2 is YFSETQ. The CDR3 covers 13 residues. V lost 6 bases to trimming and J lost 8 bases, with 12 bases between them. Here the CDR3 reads CASTPLGDSPLHF. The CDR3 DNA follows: TGCGCCAGCACCCCCCTAGGGGATTCACCCCTCCACTTT.

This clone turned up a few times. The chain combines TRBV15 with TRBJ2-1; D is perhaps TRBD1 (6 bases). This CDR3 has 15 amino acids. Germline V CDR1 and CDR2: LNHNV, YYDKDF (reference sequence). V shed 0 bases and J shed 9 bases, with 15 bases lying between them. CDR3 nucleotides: TGTGCCACCAGCAGAGATTTGGCCGCCAGGGGTGAGCAGTTCTTC. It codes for CATSRDLAARGEQFF.

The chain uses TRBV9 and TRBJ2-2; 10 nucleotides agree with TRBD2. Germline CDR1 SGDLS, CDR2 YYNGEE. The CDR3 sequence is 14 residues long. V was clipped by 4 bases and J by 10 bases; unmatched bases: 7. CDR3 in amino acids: CASSPRTSGTELFF. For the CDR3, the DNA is TGTGCCAGCAGCCCCCGGACTAGCGGTACGGAGCTGTTTTTT.

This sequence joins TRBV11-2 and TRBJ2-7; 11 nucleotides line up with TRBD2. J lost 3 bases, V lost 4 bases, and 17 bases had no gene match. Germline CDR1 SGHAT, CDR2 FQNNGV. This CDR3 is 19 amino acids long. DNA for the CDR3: TGTGCCAGCAGCTACCTTAAACGGAGCCTCGGGACTAGCGGCTACGAGCAGTACTTC. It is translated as CASSYLKRSLGTSGYEQYF.

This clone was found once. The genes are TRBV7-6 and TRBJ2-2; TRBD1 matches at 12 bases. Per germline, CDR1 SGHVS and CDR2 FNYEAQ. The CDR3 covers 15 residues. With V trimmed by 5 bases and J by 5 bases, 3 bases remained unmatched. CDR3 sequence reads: CASSEGQGATGELFF. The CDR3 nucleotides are TGTGCCAGCAGCGAGGGACAGGGGGCAACCGGGGAGCTGTTTTTT.

CDR3 nucleotides: TGCAGTGCTCGTGGGACAGGGTCCATCGAGCAGTACTTC. It encodes CSARGTGSIEQYF. The V and J genes are TRBV20-1 and TRBJ2-7; 9 bases match TRBD1. The CDR3 loop spans 13 amino acids. Trimming cost V 5 bases and J 6 bases; bases outside gene matches: 8. The germline V gene has CDR1 DFQATT and CDR2 SNEGSKA (reference sequence).

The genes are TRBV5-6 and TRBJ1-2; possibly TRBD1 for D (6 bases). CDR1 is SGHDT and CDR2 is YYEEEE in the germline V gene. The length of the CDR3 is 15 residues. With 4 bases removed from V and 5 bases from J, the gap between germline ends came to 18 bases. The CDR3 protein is CASSPRGQGSYGYTF. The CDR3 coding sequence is TGTGCCAGCAGCCCCCGCGGGCAGGGGAGTTATGGCTACACCTTC. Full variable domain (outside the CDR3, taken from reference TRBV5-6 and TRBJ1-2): DAGVTQSPTHLIKTRGQQVTLRCSPKSGHDTVSWYQQALGQGPQFIFQYYEEEERQRGNFPDRFSGHQFPNYSSELNVNALLLGDSALYLCASSPRGQGSYGYTFGSGTRLTVV.

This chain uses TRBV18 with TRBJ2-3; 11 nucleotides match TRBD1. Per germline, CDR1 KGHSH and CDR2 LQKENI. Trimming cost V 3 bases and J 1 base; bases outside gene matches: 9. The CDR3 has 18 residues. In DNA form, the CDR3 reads TGTGCCAGCTCACCTGGGACAGGGGGTCCCGTCGGCACAGATACGCAGTATTTT. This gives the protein CASSPGTGGPVGTDTQYF.

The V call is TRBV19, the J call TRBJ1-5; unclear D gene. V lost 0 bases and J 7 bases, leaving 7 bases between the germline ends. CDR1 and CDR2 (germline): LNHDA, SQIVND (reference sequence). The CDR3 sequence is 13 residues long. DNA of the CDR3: TGTGCCAGTAGTATAGATCTCCTCCAGCCCCAGCATTTT. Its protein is CASSIDLLQPQHF.